These 19 T cell receptor beta chains came from one sample sequenced in a study of human thymus T cells. Libraries were prepared by immunoSEQ multiplex PCR; TCRdb keeps only in-frame clonotypes and omits some of them. The profile shows 78,000 or so clones, just over 95% of them singletons. Resections from corrective heart surgery supplied the thymus tissue. Sample: thymus tissue. The source is a boy younger than two with a congenital heart defect but otherwise immunologically healthy.

This chain uses TRBV4-2 with TRBJ2-1; no firm D call. V was shortened by 7 bases and J by 0 bases, with 13 bases between the two germline ends. This CDR3 is 15 amino acids long. CDR1 is LGHNA and CDR2 is YNFKEQ in the germline V gene. The CDR3 sequence is CASTVGPDSYNEQFF. DNA for the CDR3: TGTGCCAGCACGGTTGGGCCTGACTCCTACAATGAGCAGTTCTTC.

The chain carries TRBV20-1 and TRBJ2-7; the D is unclear. Deletions cut 0 bases from V and 3 bases from J, with 3 bases between. Germline loops: CDR1 DFQATT, CDR2 SNEGSKA (reference sequence). The CDR3 is 11 amino acids. CDR3 bases: TGCAGTGCTAGAGACTACTACGAGCAGTACTTC. Protein: CSARDYYEQYF.

The J gene is TRBJ2-4, the V gene TRBV7-9; 8 bases are a match to TRBD2. Germline values: CDR1 SEHNR, CDR2 FQNEAQ (reference sequence). This CDR3 has 19 amino acids. J lost 1 base, V lost 0 bases, and 11 bases had no gene match. DNA of the CDR3: TGTGCCAGCAGCTTAGCGCCGGGTGGCGGGAGGCCCGCCAAAAACATTCAGTACTTC. Translated: CASSLAPGGGRPAKNIQYF. The full variable domain, its missing parts supplied by reference TRBV7-9 and TRBJ2-4, is DTGVSQNPRHKITKRGQNVTFRCDPISEHNRLYWYRQTLGQGPEFLTYFQNEAQLEKSRLLSDRFSAERPKGSFSTLEIQRTEQGDSAMYLCASSLAPGGGRPAKNIQYFGAGTRLSVL.

The chain has TRBV11-3 and TRBJ1-4; 9 bases align to TRBD1. V trimming: 5 bases; J trimming: 7 bases; junction bases outside the gene matches: 17. The germline CDR1 and CDR2 sequences are SGHNT and YENEEA. This CDR3 has 18 residues. For the CDR3, the DNA is TGTGCCAGCAGCCAGGGGGACAGGGACCTACGTAAGGGTGAAAAACTGTTTTTT. Amino acids: CASSQGDRDLRKGEKLFF.

V usage is TRBV5-6 and J usage is TRBJ2-4, with 7 bases matching TRBD1. Trimming removed 0 bases from V and 1 base from J; junction bases left unmatched: 13. In germline, CDR1 is SGHDT, CDR2 YYEEEE. The CDR3 loop spans 19 amino acids. CDR3 bases: TGTGCCAGCAGCTTGGTGCAGGGGGTTGGAGTGGTTGCCAAAAACATTCAGTACTTC. Translated: CASSLVQGVGVVAKNIQYF.

The chain links TRBV7-8 to TRBJ2-3, with D perhaps TRBD2 (6 bases). CDR1 and CDR2 (germline): SGHVS, FQNEAQ. Deletions cut 7 bases from V and 1 base from J, with 24 bases between. CDR3 length equals 18 residues. CDR3 protein: CASNGGSSKPFGTDTQYF. CDR3 coding DNA: TGTGCCAGCAACGGGGGAAGCAGTAAACCCTTTGGCACAGATACGCAGTATTTT.

V usage is TRBV2 and J usage is TRBJ2-1; D uncertain. This CDR3 is built from 10 residues. Trimming stripped 5 bases from V and 8 bases from J, with 4 bases between. The germline V gene encodes CDR1 SNHLY and CDR2 FYNNEI. The CDR3, as DNA: TGTGCCAGCAGTTCGGATGAGCAGTTCTTC. Encoded protein: CASSSDEQFF.

The chain carries TRBV15 and TRBJ1-5; D gene unclear. There are 19 residues in the CDR3. The germline gives CDR1 LNHNV, CDR2 YYDKDF (reference sequence). Trimming pared 2 bases from V and 2 bases from J, leaving 22 bases between. The CDR3 is CATSRIRSTGAVRNQPQHF. CDR3 in DNA: TGTGCCACCAGCAGAATCAGGTCGACGGGTGCCGTGCGCAATCAGCCCCAGCATTTT.

This chain uses TRBV28 with TRBJ2-2; perhaps TRBD1 as D (6 bases). Germline V gene sequence: CDR1 MDHEN, CDR2 SYDVKM. CDR3 length: 17 amino acids. Deletions cut 3 bases from V and 3 bases from J, with 17 bases between. CDR3 sequence: CASSFYLTGNHTGELFF. In nucleotides, the CDR3 is TGTGCCAGCAGTTTCTACCTAACAGGGAATCACACCGGGGAGCTGTTTTTT.

This chain links TRBV30 with TRBJ2-7; D gene ambiguous. Trimming removed 0 bases from V and 6 bases from J, with 18 bases in between. CDR1 GTSNPN and CDR2 SVGIG come from the germline V gene (reference sequence). This CDR3 has 15 residues. CDR3 residues: CAWSVRDHQFPEQYF. The CDR3 DNA sequence: TGTGCCTGGAGTGTACGAGACCACCAGTTCCCCGAGCAGTACTTC.

The chain employs TRBV6-4 and TRBJ1-3, with D perhaps matching TRBD1 (5 bases). Per the germline V gene, CDR1 is MRHNA and CDR2 is SNTAGT. The CDR3 loop spans 14 amino acids. Trimming cost V 4 bases and J 1 base, with 8 bases left between them. This CDR3 reads CASSGGGSGNTIYF. As DNA, the CDR3 is TGTGCCAGCAGTGGGGGGGGGTCTGGAAACACCATATATTTT.

V usage is TRBV5-5 and J usage is TRBJ2-7; maybe TRBD1 (6 bases). This CDR3 region has 15 residues. V was shortened by 0 bases and J by 6 bases, with 16 bases between the two germline ends. In germline, CDR1 is SGHKS, CDR2 YYEKEE (reference sequence). CDR3: CASSLATGPYREQYF. CDR3 sequence (DNA): TGTGCCAGCAGCTTGGCGACAGGACCATATCGCGAGCAGTACTTC.

V and J are TRBV28 and TRBJ1-1; the match to TRBD1 covers 7 bases. From germline, CDR1 is MDHEN and CDR2 SYDVKM. The CDR3 length is 15 residues. With 2 bases clipped from V and 1 base from J, the junction kept 4 bases outside the gene matches. The CDR3 nucleotides read TGTGCCAGCAGTTTAGAGGGGGCGAGGAACACTGAAGCTTTCTTT. Translation: CASSLEGARNTEAFF.

J is TRBJ2-5 and V is TRBV7-8, with TRBD1 as a possible D gene (6 bases). Per the germline V gene, CDR1 is SGHVS and CDR2 is FQNEAQ. Trimming took 1 base from V and 2 from J, leaving 11 bases between them. The CDR3 sequence is 15 residues long. The CDR3 reads CASSLGTDLQETQYF. The DNA for the CDR3 is TGTGCCAGCAGCTTAGGGACAGACCTACAAGAGACCCAGTACTTC.

The CDR3 nucleotides read TGTGCCAGCAGCTTGTCCCGTTATGGCTACACCTTC. This codes for CASSLSRYGYTF. V and J are TRBV5-6 and TRBJ1-2; D unclear. V was cut by 1 base and J by 5 bases, with 6 bases left in between. Germline loops: CDR1 SGHDT, CDR2 YYEEEE. CDR3 length: 12 residues.

The V call is TRBV13, the J call TRBJ2-1, with D uncertain. The CDR3 runs to 12 residues. Between the trimmed V and J ends, which lost 2 bases and 7 bases, there was a span of 6 bases. CDR1 and CDR2 from the germline V gene are PRHDT and FYEKMQ (reference sequence). This CDR3 is CASSLSWNEQFF. For the CDR3, the DNA is TGTGCCAGCAGCTTAAGTTGGAATGAGCAGTTCTTC.

The chain links TRBV29-1 to TRBJ1-2; D possibly corresponds to TRBD1 (5 bases). V lost 5 bases and J lost 6, with 10 bases in between. The germline gives CDR1 SQVTM, CDR2 ANQGSEA. This CDR3 is built from 11 residues. CDR3 sequence (DNA): TGCAGCGTTCTTAAGGGACATGGCTACACCTTC. This sequence encodes CSVLKGHGYTF.

This chain connects TRBV5-1 to TRBJ2-3, with a tentative D call TRBD1 (8 bases). Trimming took 4 bases from V and 3 from J, leaving 21 bases between them. The CDR3 spans 17 residues. Per germline, CDR1 SGHRS and CDR2 YFSETQ. DNA of the CDR3: TGCGCCAGCAGCCAAGGACAGGGACTACCGTGGACAGATACGCAGTATTTT. Its translation: CASSQGQGLPWTDTQYF. The full variable domain, in which reference TRBV5-1 and TRBJ2-3 provide the parts outside the CDR3, is KAGVTQTPRYLIKTRGQQVTLSCSPISGHRSVSWYQQTPGQGLQFLFEYFSETQRNKGNFPGRFSGRQFSNSRSEMNVSTLELGDSALYLCASSQGQGLPWTDTQYFGPGTRLTVL.

In nucleotides, the CDR3 is TGTGCCAGCAGTCGAGCCGGGCTGGAAACTGAAGCTTTCTTT. It codes for CASSRAGLETEAFF. The V gene is TRBV6-6, the J gene TRBJ1-1; no clear D gene. CDR3 length equals 14 residues. V was trimmed by 5 bases and J by 5 bases, leaving 15 bases between them. CDR1 is MNHNY, CDR2 SVGAGI, per germline (reference sequence).